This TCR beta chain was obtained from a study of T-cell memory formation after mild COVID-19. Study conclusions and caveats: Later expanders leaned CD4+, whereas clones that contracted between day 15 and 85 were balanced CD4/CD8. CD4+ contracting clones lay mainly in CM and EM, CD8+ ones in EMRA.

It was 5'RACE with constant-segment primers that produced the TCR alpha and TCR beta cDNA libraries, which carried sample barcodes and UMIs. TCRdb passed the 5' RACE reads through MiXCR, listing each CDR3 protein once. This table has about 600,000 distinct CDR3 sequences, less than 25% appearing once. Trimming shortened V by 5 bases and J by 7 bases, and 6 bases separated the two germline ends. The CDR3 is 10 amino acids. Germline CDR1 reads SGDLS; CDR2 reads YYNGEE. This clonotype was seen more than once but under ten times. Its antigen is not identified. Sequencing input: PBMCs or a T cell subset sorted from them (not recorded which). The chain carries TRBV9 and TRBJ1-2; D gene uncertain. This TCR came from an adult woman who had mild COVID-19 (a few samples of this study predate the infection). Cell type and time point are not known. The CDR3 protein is CASRGTGYTF. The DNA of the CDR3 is TGTGCCAGCAGGGGTACTGGCTACACCTTC.